This T cell receptor (beta chain) was captured by sequencing in a study of T cells in Graves' hyperthyroidism and ophthalmopathy. The study, taken as a whole, reports: Most thyroid clonotypes with frequency above 0.001 were detected in blood. Stable hyperthyroidism and ophthalmopathy were separated using 13 V-J signatures.

V lost 4 bases to trimming and J lost 0 bases; unmatched junction nucleotides: 8. Germline CDR1 is MNHEY and CDR2 is SVGAGI. The CDR3 is 17 amino acids. Exclusions: uncontrolled infection, other autoimmune disease, pregnancy, lactation. Researchers amplified the TCR beta CDR3 regions from RNA transcripts. RT-PCR in the first round (using the HTBI primer set) targeted the TCR CDR3. TCRdb re-called the multiplex PCR reads with MiXCR, one entry per CDR3 protein. The data hold approximately 610,000 distinct CDR3 sequences, with roughly 15% observed a single time. The table lists this clonotype with a few counts. Its specificity is not known.

The rearrangement uses TRBV6-5 and TRBJ1-3, with 8 positions matching TRBD1. The source is a woman between 40 and 55 years old with Graves' ophthalmopathy. The material sequenced was blood. The CDR3 DNA is TGTGCCAGCAGTTGGCCCGACAGGGGCCTCTCTGGAAACACCATATATTTT. Translated, it gives CASSWPDRGLSGNTIYF.